The entry below gives a single T cell receptor beta chain sequence along with its context. Its antigen is as yet unknown. This sample was included in a study of untreated major depressive disorder. Study-level points and caveats: Depressed patients' CD4+ T cells carried increased TRBV05-01 (Vbeta 5.1) usage versus control CD4+ T cells. Sequencing comparisons covered only three preselected Vbeta families.

TCRdb's table, derived via immunoSEQ multiplex PCR, lists solely in-frame clones and lacks some. The repertoire holds tens of thousands of clones, with approximately 95% as singletons. Participants with major medical conditions, Axis I/II comorbidities, regular medication or illicit drug use were excluded. From germline, CDR1 is MNHEY and CDR2 SVGAGI. Trimming stripped 7 bases from V and 0 bases from J, with 10 bases between. The CDR3 spans 14 residues. This clonotype originated in a man aged 30 to 45 in good health. Material: CD4+ T cells from PBMCs. This rearrangement joins TRBV6-5 to TRBJ2-1; no clear D. CDR3: CASTNTRSYNEQFF. In nucleotides, the CDR3 is TGTGCCAGCACCAACACGCGCTCCTACAATGAGCAGTTCTTC.